The source of this T cell receptor beta chain is a study of graft-versus-host responses after intestinal transplantation. V lost 3 bases, J lost 9 bases, and 22 bases lay in between. Germline lookup yields CDR1 SGHNT and CDR2 YYREEE (reference sequence). The CDR3 has 16 amino acids. Clones were read by immunoSEQ multiplex PCR, and TCRdb kept only the in-frame ones, dropping some. In the table there are roughly 99,000 clones, 86% of which are singletons. The TCR comes from a human patient who received an intestinal transplant, so some T cells may come from the graft donor. The chain couples TRBV5-4 to TRBJ2-1, with D perhaps TRBD2 (6 bases). The sequencing used PBMCs, collected 255 days after intestinal transplant. CDR3 in DNA: TGTGCCAGCAGCTACCCCGGACCTAGCGACATGAGTGAGCAGTTCTTC. Translated: CASSYPGPSDMSEQFF.